Listed here are 3 T cell receptor beta chains from one sample, sequenced in a study of cytotoxic CD8 clonotypes in ibrutinib-treated CLL. TCRdb's copy holds only in-frame clones and misses some; the assay was immunoSEQ multiplex PCR. The table has roughly 250,000 clones, under 75% seen once. The sample consisted of PBMCs, taken after 24 months of ibrutinib treatment. These receptors were obtained from a human donor with chronic lymphocytic leukemia.

This clone has more than one count but fewer than ten. The CDR3 region has the DNA TGCAGCGTTGGGGAGGGAGAGACCCAGTACTTC. Its translation is CSVGEGETQYF. V is TRBV29-1 and J is TRBJ2-5; 7 bases are shared with TRBD2. Germline loops: CDR1 SQVTM, CDR2 ANQGSEA. CDR3 size: 11 residues. With V trimmed by 4 bases and J by 4 bases, 0 bases remained unmatched.

This chain links TRBV9 with TRBJ2-2, with a possible D match to TRBD2 (5 bases). The V end was cut by 7 bases, the J end by 1 base, with 11 bases between. This CDR3 has 14 amino acids. Germline V lookup: CDR1 SGDLS, CDR2 YYNGEE. The CDR3 here is CASSPEGNTGELFF. CDR3 coding DNA: TGTGCCAGCTCTCCCGAGGGGAACACCGGGGAGCTGTTTTTT.

This clone was found once. In DNA form, the CDR3 reads TGTGCCATCAGTACGACAGCCGAAGCTTTCTTT. As protein: CAISTTAEAFF. The chain is built from TRBV10-3 and TRBJ1-1; D possibly corresponds to TRBD1 (5 bases). The V end lost 5 bases, the J end lost 8 bases, and 9 bases lay between the germline ends. The CDR3 is 11 residues long. Germline V gene data show CDR1 as ENHRY and CDR2 as SYGVKD.